One and the same sample provided the 28 T cell receptor beta chains below, sequenced in a study of T-cell memory formation after mild COVID-19. TCRdb used MiXCR to reprocess the 5' RACE reads, holding one entry per CDR3 protein. The sample consists of some 450,000 distinct CDR3 sequences, roughly 18% of them appearing once. Specimen: PBMCs or a T cell subset sorted from them (not recorded which). These receptors were taken from a man younger than 35 who had mild COVID-19 (a few samples of this study predate the infection). Cell type and time point are not known.

The V gene is TRBV7-9, the J gene TRBJ2-2; possible D gene TRBD2, 6 bases. Trimming took off 5 bases at V and 0 bases at J, with 10 bases between the two ends. CDR1 is SEHNR and CDR2 is FQNEAQ in the germline V gene (reference sequence). The CDR3 consists of 15 residues. CDR3 sequence: CASSRRGPNTGELFF. The CDR3 bases are TGTGCCAGCAGCCGGAGGGGCCCGAACACCGGGGAGCTGTTTTTT.

In this sample, this clonotype turned up many times. V usage is TRBV6-4 and J usage is TRBJ2-3; 7 bases map to TRBD2. CDR3 length equals 13 residues. The germline V gene encodes CDR1 MRHNA and CDR2 SNTAGT. Losses at the gene ends were 3 bases for V and 3 bases for J; bases not matched to a gene: 0. CDR3 sequence (DNA): TGTGCCAGCAGTGAGCGGGGGACAGATACGCAGTATTTT. It specifies CASSERGTDTQYF.

This clonotype was counted only a few times. J is TRBJ2-4 and V is TRBV11-2, with TRBD1 matching over 10 bases. The CDR3 length is 13 residues. The V and J ends lost 5 bases and 9 bases, in that order; junction bases with no gene match: 4. Per germline, CDR1 SGHAT and CDR2 FQNNGV. CDR3 DNA: TGTGCCAGCAGCCCCAGGGACAGGGGCATTCAGTACTTC. Protein: CASSPRDRGIQYF.

This chain uses TRBV20-1 with TRBJ1-2; no definite D call. The germline V and J ends were trimmed by 2 bases and 3 bases, with 10 bases remaining between them. The CDR3 covers 13 residues. Per the germline V gene, CDR1 is DFQATT and CDR2 is SNEGSKA (reference sequence). CDR3: CSARIPIHYGYTF. In nucleotides, the CDR3 is TGCAGTGCTAGAATCCCGATACACTATGGCTACACCTTC.

The sample holds a few counts of this clonotype. An end of the junction does not agree with germline; a read error may underlie this. The chain carries TRBV7-9 and TRBJ2-2, with TRBD2 as a possible D gene (6 bases). The CDR3 is made up of 16 amino acids. CDR1 is SEHNR, CDR2 FQNEAQ, per germline (reference sequence). The CDR3 DNA reads TGTGCCAGCAGCGGGCGGGACGGCGGTCACACCGGGGAGCTCTTTTTT. Amino acid sequence: CASSGRDGGHTGELFF.

There are a few counts of this clonotype. The V gene is TRBV7-9, the J gene TRBJ2-1; D perhaps matches TRBD2 (7 bases). Germline-derived CDR1 and CDR2 are SEHNR and FQNEAQ (reference sequence). This CDR3 is 15 amino acids long. V dropped 1 base and J dropped 7 bases, with 14 bases sitting between them. CDR3 DNA: TGTGCCAGCAGCTTAGGGGGGGGCAGGAAGAATGAGCAGTTCTTC. This encodes CASSLGGGRKNEQFF.

The chain has TRBV12-3 or TRBV12-4 and TRBJ2-7; 11 bases fit TRBD2. The ends lost 3 bases at V and 0 bases at J; junction bases unmatched: 7. The CDR3 runs to 17 residues. The CDR3 is CASSLASGGSSSYEQYV. The CDR3 coding sequence is TGTGCCAGCAGTTTGGCTAGCGGGGGGTCGAGCTCCTACGAGCAGTACGTC.

The chain couples TRBV7-8 to TRBJ1-1; D is ambiguous. The CDR3 loop spans 14 amino acids. V was trimmed by 5 bases and J by 3 bases, leaving 13 bases between them. Per germline, CDR1 SGHVS and CDR2 FQNEAQ. CDR3: CASSRRARDTEAFF. CDR3 in DNA: TGTGCCAGCAGCCGACGGGCAAGGGACACTGAAGCTTTCTTT.

The gene calls are TRBV5-4 and TRBJ2-6; D gene uncertain. V lost 0 bases and J 6 bases, leaving 16 bases between the germline ends. The CDR3 extends over 17 amino acids. CDR1 and CDR2 from the germline V gene are SGHNT and YYREEE (reference sequence). The CDR3 coding sequence is TGTGCCAGCAGCTTGGAGCCCCCGGGTAGTCTGGCCAACGTCCTGACTTTC. As protein: CASSLEPPGSLANVLTF.

This clonotype was recorded at least ten times. The V and J genes are TRBV11-2 and TRBJ1-2, with 9 bases fitting TRBD1. V lost 2 bases to trimming and J lost 5 bases; unmatched junction nucleotides: 3. The CDR3 length is 14 residues. Germline CDR1 is SGHAT and CDR2 is FQNNGV. CDR3 DNA sequence: TGTGCCAGCAGCTTAACAGGGGGCGCTTATGGCTACACCTTC. Its translation: CASSLTGGAYGYTF.

This clonotype was picked up a small number of times. The CDR3 region has the DNA TGTGCCAGCAGTGAAGATCCTTTCACTGAGCAGTTCTTC. Amino acid sequence: CASSEDPFTEQFF. This chain joins TRBV6-1 and TRBJ2-1, with unresolved D. Trimming left V 1 base short and J 9 bases short, with 10 bases between. The CDR3 is 13 residues long. CDR1 is MNHNS and CDR2 is SASEGT in the germline V gene.

This clonotype was seen more than once but under ten times. The CDR3 protein is CAIYSGDGVDTQYF. CDR3 bases: TGTGCCATCTACAGCGGGGATGGGGTAGATACGCAGTATTTT. The V gene is TRBV10-3, the J gene TRBJ2-3, with TRBD2 matching over 7 bases. This CDR3 contains 14 residues. CDR1 and CDR2 from the germline V gene are ENHRY and SYGVKD. The ends lost 8 bases at V and 5 bases at J; junction bases unmatched: 10.

The J gene is TRBJ2-5, the V gene TRBV21-1; no check of the table's D call, TRBD1, against the DNA was made. TRBV21-1 is recorded as a pseudogene. This CDR3 is 14 amino acids long. The CDR3 nucleotides read TGTGCCAGCACCCCTTCCGCGGATAGGGAGACCCAGTACTTC. Protein: CASTPSADRETQYF.

This chain links TRBV7-3 with TRBJ2-1, with 8 bases matching TRBD2. The CDR3 runs to 15 residues. Germline V gene sequence: CDR1 SGHTA, CDR2 FQGTGA. After removal of 2 bases from V and 7 bases from J, the junction contained 7 bases not matched to a gene. The CDR3 protein is CASSLLGTRDNEQFF. The CDR3 DNA reads as TGTGCCAGCAGCTTACTAGGGACTAGGGATAATGAGCAGTTCTTC. The full variable domain, its missing parts supplied by reference TRBV7-3 and TRBJ2-1, is GAGVSQTPSNKVTEKGKYVELRCDPISGHTALYWYRQSLGQGPEFLIYFQGTGAADDSGLPNDRFFAVRPEGSVSTLKIQRTERGDSAVYLCASSLLGTRDNEQFFGPGTRLTVL.

The rearrangement joins TRBV10-3 to TRBJ2-1; the match to TRBD1 covers 12 bases. The V segment lost 6 bases and the J segment 7 bases; nucleotides outside the gene matches: 7. Germline V gives CDR1 ENHRY, CDR2 SYGVKD. This CDR3 is 15 amino acids long. The CDR3 DNA sequence: TGTGCCATCAGCTACGGGACAGGGGGCATGAATGAGCAGTTCTTC. It specifies CAISYGTGGMNEQFF.

This clonotype was detected only a few times. This chain links TRBV5-1 with TRBJ1-1; D is unresolved. CDR1 and CDR2 (germline): SGHRS, YFSETQ. The V end was cut by 6 bases, the J end by 0 bases, with 15 bases between. The CDR3 loop spans 15 amino acids. The CDR3, as DNA: TGCGCCAGCAATCAGTCCCCCCCGCTGAACACTGAAGCTTTCTTT. Protein product: CASNQSPPLNTEAFF.

This sequence joins TRBV20-1 and TRBJ2-5, with D perhaps assigned TRBD1 or TRBD2 (5 bases each). V was cut by 7 bases and J by 4 bases, with 13 bases left in between. In germline, CDR1 is DFQATT, CDR2 SNEGSKA (reference sequence). CDR3 size: 12 residues. The CDR3 region is CSVYRGSETQYF. The CDR3 bases are TGCAGTGTTTATCGGGGCTCAGAGACCCAGTACTTC.

The chain carries TRBV13 and TRBJ1-2; D unclear. CDR3 length equals 14 residues. Germline CDR1 reads PRHDT; CDR2 reads FYEKMQ (reference sequence). V was shortened by 4 bases and J by 3 bases, with 12 bases between the two germline ends. CDR3 nucleotides: TGTGCCAGCAGCTGGCGATCAGTGGACTATGGCTACACCTTC. This sequence encodes CASSWRSVDYGYTF.

V usage is TRBV20-1 and J usage is TRBJ2-7, with 8 positions matching TRBD1. Germline V gene sequence: CDR1 DFQATT, CDR2 SNEGSKA (reference sequence). CDR3 size: 15 residues. V dropped 5 bases and J dropped 6; count of bases not matched to a gene: 15. CDR3 DNA: TGCAGTGCTTCATTCGGGACAGGCCCCTCTCGCGAGCAGTACTTC. Translation gives CSASFGTGPSREQYF.

This clonotype appeared a few times. The rearrangement uses TRBV7-2 and TRBJ1-5; 7 bases line up with TRBD1. This CDR3 comprises 14 residues. CDR1 is SGHTA and CDR2 is FQGNSA in the germline V gene. V dropped 5 bases and J dropped 0; count of bases not matched to a gene: 1. The CDR3 sequence: CASSDRVSNQPQHF. The CDR3 DNA is TGTGCCAGCAGCGACAGGGTTAGCAATCAGCCCCAGCATTTT.

The rearrangement uses TRBV29-1 and TRBJ2-1; 12 nucleotides match TRBD2. The length of the CDR3 is 15 residues. CDR1 and CDR2 from the germline V gene are SQVTM and ANQGSEA. J lost 6 bases, V lost 7 bases, and 10 bases had no gene match. The CDR3 nucleotides read TGCAGCGCTCAGACTAGCGGGGGTGGAGGCAATGAGCAGTTCTTC. It translates to CSAQTSGGGGNEQFF.

In this sample, this clonotype turned up many times. This chain uses TRBV5-1 with TRBJ2-3; D unclear. This CDR3 contains 14 residues. Looked up from germline, CDR1 is SGHRS and CDR2 is YFSETQ. The V end lost 1 base, the J end lost 0 bases, and 6 bases lay between the germline ends. The CDR3 DNA sequence: TGCGCCAGCAGCTTGACGCCCAGCACAGATACGCAGTATTTT. This codes for CASSLTPSTDTQYF.

The chain has TRBV5-4 and TRBJ2-1; tentative D call: TRBD1 (6 bases). Germline CDR1 and CDR2: SGHNT and YYREEE (reference sequence). The CDR3 has 12 residues. Trimming removed 4 bases from V and 15 bases from J, with 17 bases in between. CDR3 sequence (DNA): TGTGCCAGCAGCACCCAGAGGGGGATATGGTTCTTC. Translating gives CASSTQRGIWFF.

The chain uses TRBV2 and TRBJ2-2, with 10 bases lining up with TRBD2. The CDR3 consists of 17 residues. V lost 5 bases and J lost 2; bases outside the gene matches: 8. Germline-derived CDR1 and CDR2 are SNHLY and FYNNEI. CDR3 protein: CASSSHTSGENTGELFF. CDR3 coding DNA: TGTGCCAGCAGTTCTCATACTAGCGGGGAAAACACCGGGGAGCTGTTTTTT.

The chain links TRBV12-3 or TRBV12-4 to TRBJ1-3; weak D call: TRBD1 (6 bases). Deletions cut 3 bases from V and 4 bases from J, with 10 bases between. The CDR3 covers 14 residues. In DNA form, the CDR3 reads TGTGCCAGCAGTTTCCGGGACATCGGAAACACCATATATTTT. Translation gives CASSFRDIGNTIYF.

This clonotype was counted a few times. This sequence joins TRBV6-6 and TRBJ1-2; D unresolved. Trimming pared 2 bases from V and 2 bases from J, leaving 6 bases between. CDR1 and CDR2 from the germline V gene are MNHNY and SVGAGI (reference sequence). This CDR3 region has 13 residues. CDR3 DNA sequence: TGTGCCAGCAGTTACGGACGGAACTATGGCTACACCTTC. This encodes CASSYGRNYGYTF.

As regards this clonotype: Sequence at one end of the junction differs from germline and may be a read error. The genes are TRBV12-3 or TRBV12-4 and TRBJ1-6; unclear D gene. The CDR3 is 13 residues long. CDR3 sequence (DNA): TGTGCCATCAGTTTGGGTGGGGATTCACCCCTCCACTTT. Encoded protein: CAISLGGDSPLHF.

A few counts support this clonotype. V is TRBV7-8 and J is TRBJ1-5; 9 bases match TRBD1. With V trimmed by 5 bases and J by 2 bases, 10 bases remained unmatched. Germline V gene lookup returns CDR1 SGHVS and CDR2 FQNEAQ. The CDR3 spans 17 residues. DNA for the CDR3: TGTGCCAGCAGCGCTCAGGGACAGGGTTTGGGCAATCAGCCCCAGCATTTT. Translation gives CASSAQGQGLGNQPQHF.